The 25 T cell receptor beta chains presented below share a single source sample, sequenced in a study of blood T cells in healthy people across ages. A second 7 to 11 cycle PCR used barcoded and J-beta primers. Via MiXCR, TCRdb re-called the 5' RACE reads, giving one row per CDR3 protein. The sample carries about 1.5 million distinct CDR3 sequences, approximately 42% recorded once. Specimen: blood. The receptors stem from a woman between 18 and 30 years old in good health.

This clonotype turned up a few times. This chain uses TRBV9 with TRBJ2-1, with D uncertain. CDR3 length equals 15 residues. The germline V gene has CDR1 SGDLS and CDR2 YYNGEE. V was shortened by 2 bases and J by 3 bases, with 12 bases between the two germline ends. The CDR3 DNA follows: TGTGCCAGCAGCGTTAGTTCTACGTTCTACAATGAGCAGTTCTTC. Amino acids: CASSVSSTFYNEQFF.

A word on this clonotype: One end of the junction fails to match germline, which may point to a read error. The chain recombines TRBV9 with TRBJ1-2; D is uncertain. The CDR3 length is 14 residues. Germline loops: CDR1 SGDLS, CDR2 YYNGEE. For the CDR3, the DNA is TGTGCCAGCAGTGTAGGTTGGGGATCTTATGGCTACACCTTC. Its translation: CASSVGWGSYGYTF. Complete variable domain (other parts from reference TRBV9 and TRBJ1-2): DSGVTQTPKHLITATGQRVTLRCSPRSGDLSVYWYQQSLDQGLQFLIQYYNGEERAKGNILERFSAQQFPDLHSELNLSSLELGDSALYFCASSVGWGSYGYTFGSGTRLTVV.

Many counts were recorded for this clonotype. The rearrangement links TRBV28 to TRBJ1-2; 8 bases match TRBD1. CDR3 size: 13 residues. V was clipped by 7 bases and J by 4 bases; unmatched bases: 5. The germline gives CDR1 MDHEN, CDR2 SYDVKM. Here the CDR3 DNA reads TGTGCCAGCACCGCAACAGGGGGCTATGGCTACACCTTC. Translation: CASTATGGYGYTF.

This sequence joins TRBV12-3 or TRBV12-4 and TRBJ2-7; 8 bases match TRBD1. V shed 5 bases, J shed 5 bases, and the junction held 11 bases outside the gene matches. The CDR3 extends over 15 amino acids. This chain's CDR3 is CASSPQGAIIDEQYF. CDR3 DNA sequence: TGTGCCAGCAGTCCGCAGGGGGCGATCATTGACGAGCAGTACTTC.

Only a few counts were recorded for this clonotype. V is TRBV10-1 and J is TRBJ1-4; a weak D match, TRBD1 (5 bases). CDR3 length: 13 residues. The V gene lost 2 bases and the J gene lost 10 bases, with 11 bases spanning the gap. CDR1 is WNHNN, CDR2 SYGVQD, per germline (reference sequence). The CDR3 spells CASSERGDGKLFF. In DNA form, the CDR3 reads TGCGCCAGCAGTGAGAGAGGGGACGGAAAACTGTTTTTT.

This clonotype came up once. A read error may explain this, as a much larger clone is one base away. The rearrangement links TRBV4-1 to TRBJ2-7; no definite D call. The CDR3 length is 14 residues. Germline V gene lookup returns CDR1 MGHRA and CDR2 YSYEKL. Trimming left V 0 bases short and J 7 bases short, with 13 bases between. For the CDR3, the DNA is TGCGCCAGCAGCCAAGAACAATCGTTCAATGAGCAGTACTTC. Translation: CASSQEQSFNEQYF.

The J gene is TRBJ1-6, the V gene TRBV6-5; a weak D match, TRBD1 (5 bases). This CDR3 comprises 17 residues. Trimming stripped 3 bases from V and 14 bases from J, with 26 bases between. CDR1 is MNHEY and CDR2 is SVGAGI in the germline V gene. CDR3 coding DNA: TGTGCCAGCAGTTATCTATCAGGACGAAAGGGACTTCAAGCCCTCCACTTT. Amino acids: CASSYLSGRKGLQALHF.

This clonotype has a single count. The V gene is TRBV9, the J gene TRBJ1-6; 9 nucleotides line up with TRBD1. CDR1 is SGDLS and CDR2 is YYNGEE in the germline V gene. The CDR3 loop spans 15 amino acids. V shed 4 bases and J 9 bases; nucleotides not matched to a gene: 8. This CDR3 is CASSKMGQGVSPLHF. CDR3 nucleotides: TGTGCCAGCAGCAAGATGGGACAGGGAGTTTCACCCCTCCACTTT.

CDR3 protein: CASSSLGGESQETQYF. As DNA, the CDR3 is TGTGCCAGCAGTTCCTTAGGGGGGGAAAGCCAAGAGACCCAGTACTTC. The gene calls are TRBV27 and TRBJ2-5; the D gene is possibly TRBD2 (7 bases). With 4 bases removed from V and 1 base from J, the gap between germline ends came to 16 bases. The length of the CDR3 is 16 residues. CDR1 and CDR2 from the germline V gene are MNHEY and SMNVEV (reference sequence).

The CDR3 protein is CATKGDRAYYGYTF. The CDR3 nucleotides are TGTGCCACCAAGGGGGACAGGGCCTACTATGGCTACACCTTC. The V and J genes are TRBV6-2 or TRBV6-3 and TRBJ1-2, with 9 positions matching TRBD1. Looked up from germline, CDR1 is MNHEY and CDR2 is SVGEGT. V lost 10 bases, J lost 3 bases, and 9 bases stayed unmatched. The CDR3 contains 14 residues.

The chain links TRBV4-1 to TRBJ1-1; no clear D gene. Deletions cut 4 bases from V and 0 bases from J, with 18 bases between. This CDR3 spans 17 amino acids. Germline V gene sequence: CDR1 MGHRA, CDR2 YSYEKL. The CDR3 nucleotides read TGCGCCAGCAGCCCTGGGAGGCCGGTGAGATTGAACACTGAAGCTTTCTTT. This sequence encodes CASSPGRPVRLNTEAFF.

The rearrangement joins TRBV28 to TRBJ2-4; 7 bases are shared with TRBD2. This CDR3 comprises 15 residues. The junction had 3 bases not matched to a gene; V was cut back by 3 bases and J by 1 base. Germline CDR1 and CDR2: MDHEN and SYDVKM. The CDR3 nucleotides read TGTGCCAGCAGTTTCCGGGGGGTTGCCAAAAACATTCAGTACTTC. It encodes CASSFRGVAKNIQYF. Full variable domain (remainder filled in from reference TRBV28 and TRBJ2-4): DVKVTQSSRYLVKRTGEKVFLECVQDMDHENMFWYRQDPGLGLRLIYFSYDVKMKEKGDIPEGYSVSREKKERFSLILESASTNQTSMYLCASSFRGVAKNIQYFGAGTRLSVL.

The genes are TRBV4-2 and TRBJ1-5; no reliable D call. The V and J ends lost 0 bases and 3 bases respectively, with 9 bases between them. There are 15 residues in the CDR3. Germline-derived CDR1 and CDR2 are LGHNA and YNFKEQ. The CDR3 sequence is CASSQEVGNNQPQHF. The CDR3 DNA is TGTGCCAGCAGCCAAGAAGTAGGGAACAATCAGCCCCAGCATTTT.

The chain links TRBV11-2 to TRBJ1-2; possibly TRBD1 for D (6 bases). The CDR3 loop spans 14 amino acids. The germline V and J ends were trimmed by 4 bases and 1 base, with 10 bases remaining between them. Germline assignment: CDR1 SGHAT and CDR2 FQNNGV. This CDR3 reads CASSSTDSNYGYTF. In nucleotides, the CDR3 is TGTGCCAGCAGCTCGACGGACAGTAACTATGGCTACACCTTC.

V usage is TRBV6-2 or TRBV6-3 and J usage is TRBJ1-1, with TRBD1 identical over 12 bases. J gave up 2 bases and V 6 bases, and 16 bases lay outside the gene matches. This CDR3 region has 19 residues. Looked up from germline, CDR1 is MNHEY and CDR2 is SVGEGT. CDR3 loop: CASSLPPGQGAKSNTEAFF. The CDR3 coding sequence is TGTGCCAGCAGCCTTCCCCCGGGACAGGGGGCCAAGTCAAACACTGAAGCTTTCTTT.

This clonotype was observed a few times. The CDR3 DNA follows: TGTGCCAGCAGCTCCAGCGGGCAGGGGGTCTACGAGCAGTACTTC. It is translated as CASSSSGQGVYEQYF. This sequence joins TRBV7-2 and TRBJ2-4, with D perhaps matching TRBD1 (7 bases). Gene TRBJ2-7 matches the end of the DNA better, so the J call may be wrong. This CDR3 has 15 residues. CDR1 is SGHTA, CDR2 FQGNSA, per germline.

This clonotype came up a few times. The chain uses TRBV4-1 and TRBJ2-3; 7 bases align to TRBD1. J gave up 2 bases and V 3 bases, and 11 bases lay outside the gene matches. CDR3 length: 17 amino acids. Germline CDR1 reads MGHRA; CDR2 reads YSYEKL. The CDR3 region has the DNA TGCGCCAGCAGCCAGCTCACCAGGGGGATGGACACAGATACGCAGTATTTT. It is translated as CASSQLTRGMDTDTQYF.

This clonotype showed up just a few times. This chain links TRBV7-2 with TRBJ2-1, with D unclear. The CDR3 consists of 15 residues. Germline assignment: CDR1 SGHTA and CDR2 FQGNSA. V lost 1 base and J lost 3, with 10 bases in between. The CDR3 region is CASSLGDGYYNEQFF. The CDR3, as DNA: TGTGCCAGCAGCTTAGGAGACGGGTACTACAATGAGCAGTTCTTC.

This clonotype was seen a handful of times. The genes are TRBV6-6 and TRBJ2-7, with 9 bases aligning to TRBD2. The CDR3 contains 13 residues. From germline, CDR1 is MNHNY and CDR2 SVGAGI (reference sequence). V dropped 10 bases and J dropped 6; count of bases not matched to a gene: 10. The CDR3 sequence: CATRLAGIGEQYF. DNA of the CDR3: TGTGCCACCCGGCTAGCGGGGATTGGCGAGCAGTACTTC.

The chain couples TRBV28 to TRBJ2-7, with 10 bases aligning to TRBD1. The germline gives CDR1 MDHEN, CDR2 SYDVKM. Trimming cost V 4 bases and J 2 bases; bases outside gene matches: 8. The CDR3 spans 16 residues. CDR3 DNA: TGTGCCAGCAGTTCCCCACCGGGACAGGGGACCTACGAGCAGTACTTC. This encodes CASSSPPGQGTYEQYF.

The chain carries TRBV11-2 and TRBJ2-7; TRBD2 might be the D (6 bases). Trimming left V 3 bases short and J 3 bases short, with 12 bases between. CDR1 is SGHAT, CDR2 FQNNGV, per germline. The CDR3 is 14 residues long. The CDR3 DNA reads as TGTGCCAGCAGCTTCTTAACTAGCAACTACGAGCAGTACTTC. Translated, it gives CASSFLTSNYEQYF.

The rearrangement links TRBV7-6 to TRBJ1-1; no clear D. CDR3 length equals 12 residues. Trimming shortened V by 3 bases and J by 7 bases, and 9 bases separated the two germline ends. Germline V gives CDR1 SGHVS, CDR2 FNYEAQ. CDR3 residues: CASSLRKGEAFF. CDR3 nucleotide sequence: TGTGCCAGCAGCTTGCGAAAAGGTGAAGCTTTCTTT.

This clonotype came up a few times. This sequence joins TRBV12-3 or TRBV12-4 and TRBJ1-6, with no clear D. The CDR3 has 15 residues. Trimming pared 4 bases from V and 4 bases from J, leaving 11 bases between. For the CDR3, the DNA is TGTGCCAGCAGTTACACGGGAGGATATAATTCACCCCTCCACTTT. As protein: CASSYTGGYNSPLHF.

There are a few counts of this clonotype. The chain couples TRBV2 to TRBJ2-5, with D possibly TRBD1 on 5 matching bases. Germline V lookup: CDR1 SNHLY, CDR2 FYNNEI. CDR3 size: 12 residues. The V end was cut by 8 bases, the J end by 2 bases, with 9 bases between. CDR3 bases: TGTGCCAGCCGGACACCACAAGAGACCCAGTACTTC. It translates to CASRTPQETQYF. Complete variable domain (other parts from reference TRBV2 and TRBJ2-5): EPEVTQTPSHQVTQMGQEVILRCVPISNHLYFYWYRQILGQKVEFLVSFYNNEISEKSEIFDDQFSVERPDGSNFTLKIRSTKLEDSAMYFCASRTPQETQYFGPGTRLLVL.

This CDR3 reads CASSPGTGGCGYTF. The CDR3, as DNA: TGCGCCAGCAGCCCCGGGACAGGGGGCTGTGGCTACACCTTC. This chain uses TRBV5-1 with TRBJ1-2; 12 bases are a match to TRBD1. The CDR3 extends over 14 amino acids. V lost 4 bases to trimming and J lost 7 bases; unmatched junction nucleotides: 5. Per germline, CDR1 SGHRS and CDR2 YFSETQ.